Below, 20 T cell receptor beta chains from the same sample are listed, as sequenced in a study of early T cells in non-severe SARS-CoV-2 infection. TCRdb reprocessed the 5' RACE reads with MiXCR, giving one entry per CDR3 protein. The data show about 18,000 distinct CDR3 sequences, 4.5% to 6.5% seen once. The sequencing input was whole blood. The receptors were gathered from an adult who was a healthcare worker with PCR-confirmed SARS-CoV-2 infection or an uninfected control (not recorded which).

This clonotype was seen many times. The J gene is TRBJ2-1, the V gene TRBV4-2; 10 bases are a match to TRBD2. Germline assignment: CDR1 LGHNA and CDR2 YNFKEQ. J gave up 3 bases and V 4 bases, and 6 bases lay outside the gene matches. The CDR3 contains 16 residues. CDR3 coding DNA: TGTGCCAGCAGCCCACGGACTAGCGGAAGCTACAATGAGCAGTTCTTC. Encoded protein: CASSPRTSGSYNEQFF.

The V and J genes are TRBV20-1 and TRBJ1-1; 8 bases are a match to TRBD1. The CDR3 totals 17 residues. Unmatched junction bases numbered 16, after V lost 2 bases and J lost 5 bases. The germline gives CDR1 DFQATT, CDR2 SNEGSKA (reference sequence). DNA for the CDR3: TGCAGTGCTAGACCCGGGGGCGGGCAGGGGGCGCGAACTGAAGCTTTCTTT. Translating gives CSARPGGGQGARTEAFF.

This clonotype was found a few times. The rearrangement joins TRBV2 to TRBJ2-1, with TRBD1 matching over 8 bases. This CDR3 region has 13 residues. Trimming took 6 bases from V and 6 from J; bases not matched to a gene: 4. Germline V gives CDR1 SNHLY, CDR2 FYNNEI. The CDR3 nucleotides read TGTGCCAGCAGGGGTACAGGGGGCAATGAGCAGTTCTTC. This sequence encodes CASRGTGGNEQFF.

Ten or more counts support this clonotype. The chain couples TRBV6-2 or TRBV6-3 to TRBJ2-3; unclear D gene. Germline CDR1 reads MNHEY; CDR2 reads SVGEGT. Trimming took off 4 bases at V and 2 bases at J, with 13 bases between the two ends. CDR3 length: 15 residues. The CDR3 DNA is TGTGCCAGCAGTTCGGAGTCGCAGAACACAGATACGCAGTATTTT. Its protein product is CASSSESQNTDTQYF.

A few counts support this clonotype. The V and J genes are TRBV7-9 and TRBJ2-1; D gene uncertain. CDR3 length equals 15 residues. V gave up 4 bases and J gave up 4 bases, with 14 bases separating them. Germline V CDR1 and CDR2: SEHNR, FQNEAQ (reference sequence). CDR3 loop: CASSSSYSPYNEQFF. CDR3 nucleotide sequence: TGTGCCAGCAGCTCCAGCTACAGCCCGTACAATGAGCAGTTCTTC.

This clonotype was counted many times. The V gene is TRBV2, the J gene TRBJ1-1; weak D call: TRBD1 (6 bases). The V gene's germline CDR1 is SNHLY and CDR2 FYNNEI. V was trimmed by 1 base and J by 4 bases, leaving 13 bases between them. The CDR3 has 15 residues. The CDR3 DNA sequence: TGTGCCAGCAGTGAAGGAACAGGGTTGGGCACTGAAGCTTTCTTT. It encodes CASSEGTGLGTEAFF.

This clonotype showed up many times. The CDR3 spells CASSLQGFESGYTF. The CDR3 region has the DNA TGCGCCAGCAGCTTGCAGGGATTTGAGAGTGGCTACACCTTC. The chain recombines TRBV5-1 with TRBJ1-2; possible D gene TRBD1, 5 bases. V was cut by 1 base and J by 7 bases, with 14 bases left in between. This CDR3 is built from 14 residues. Germline lookup yields CDR1 SGHRS and CDR2 YFSETQ. The whole variable domain, remainder taken from reference TRBV5-1 and TRBJ1-2, is KAGVTQTPRYLIKTRGQQVTLSCSPISGHRSVSWYQQTPGQGLQFLFEYFSETQRNKGNFPGRFSGRQFSNSRSEMNVSTLELGDSALYLCASSLQGFESGYTFGSGTRLTVV.

The sample holds many counts of this clonotype. The chain employs TRBV28 and TRBJ2-2; TRBD2 is a possible D gene (5 bases). The CDR3 loop spans 14 amino acids. Trimming removed 6 bases from V and 6 bases from J, with 14 bases in between. Per the germline V gene, CDR1 is MDHEN and CDR2 is SYDVKM. CDR3 bases: TGTGCCAGCAGGAGACTCGGACTCTCCGGGGAGCTGTTTTTT. Its protein is CASRRLGLSGELFF.

This clonotype was counted ten times or more. The chain links TRBV29-1 to TRBJ2-1, with 11 bases matching TRBD2. Germline V CDR1 and CDR2: SQVTM, ANQGSEA. V shed 6 bases, J shed 5 bases, and the junction held 12 bases outside the gene matches. The CDR3 sequence is 16 residues long. CDR3 nucleotides: TGCAGCGTCCACCCCGGGGGACTAGCGGTCAACAATGAGCAGTTCTTC. Translation: CSVHPGGLAVNNEQFF.

This clonotype occurred many times. The chain combines TRBV6-2 or TRBV6-3 with TRBJ1-1, with D hard to call. This CDR3 has 13 residues. The germline V gene has CDR1 MNHEY and CDR2 SVGEGT. V was pared by 2 bases and J by 5 bases, with 9 bases between. CDR3 loop: CASSYAQRTEAFF. CDR3 in DNA: TGTGCCAGCAGTTACGCCCAGCGGACTGAAGCTTTCTTT.

Many counts were recorded for this clonotype. The genes are TRBV6-5 and TRBJ2-7, with unresolved D. The CDR3 covers 12 residues. CDR1 and CDR2 (germline): MNHEY, SVGAGI. Trimming took off 11 bases at V and 6 bases at J, with 17 bases between the two ends. This CDR3 reads CAPLPRTAEQYF. The DNA for the CDR3 is TGTGCCCCCCTCCCCCGGACGGCCGAGCAGTACTTC.

The genes are TRBV12-3 or TRBV12-4 and TRBJ1-1; D unclear. Trimming cost V 3 bases and J 5 bases, with 7 bases left between them. The CDR3 extends over 12 amino acids. The CDR3 sequence is CASSFGGTEAFF. CDR3 nucleotide sequence: TGTGCCAGCAGTTTTGGAGGGACTGAAGCTTTCTTT.

J is TRBJ2-1 and V is TRBV19, with 10 bases lining up with TRBD2. Trimming cost V 2 bases and J 6 bases; bases outside gene matches: 4. This CDR3 region has 15 residues. CDR1 and CDR2 from the germline V gene are LNHDA and SQIVND (reference sequence). The CDR3 is CASSIKREGSNEQFF. CDR3 DNA: TGTGCCAGTAGTATAAAGCGGGAGGGATCCAATGAGCAGTTCTTC.

The genes are TRBV20-1 and TRBJ2-3; D is unclear. This CDR3 comprises 13 residues. Trimming shortened V by 3 bases and J by 1 base, and 8 bases separated the two germline ends. Germline V lookup: CDR1 DFQATT, CDR2 SNEGSKA (reference sequence). The CDR3 loop reads CSASFSRTDTQYF. The CDR3 DNA reads as TGCAGTGCTAGTTTTAGCCGCACAGATACGCAGTATTTT.

The chain couples TRBV2 to TRBJ2-3; D unresolved. The CDR3 totals 13 residues. Trimming removed 6 bases from V and 2 bases from J, with 9 bases in between. Germline values: CDR1 SNHLY, CDR2 FYNNEI. The CDR3 sequence: CASRVGSTDTQYF. Written as DNA, the CDR3 is TGTGCCAGCAGGGTGGGCTCCACAGATACGCAGTATTTT.

This clonotype appeared many times. The chain combines TRBV11-2 with TRBJ2-7; D tentatively reads TRBD1 or TRBD2 (5 bases each). In germline, CDR1 is SGHAT, CDR2 FQNNGV. The CDR3 has 17 amino acids. The germline V and J ends were trimmed by 0 bases and 0 bases, with 15 bases remaining between them. CDR3: CASSLDGDSGSSYEQYF. The CDR3, as DNA: TGTGCCAGCAGCTTAGACGGTGATTCAGGGAGCTCCTACGAGCAGTACTTC.

The chain combines TRBV28 with TRBJ1-1, with D tentatively TRBD1 (6 bases). The germline V and J ends were trimmed by 3 bases and 9 bases, with 8 bases remaining between them. The germline CDR1 and CDR2 sequences are MDHEN and SYDVKM. CDR3 length: 11 amino acids. The CDR3 region has the DNA TGTGCCAGCAGTTTTGACAGGAAAGCTTTCTTT. It codes for CASSFDRKAFF.

This clonotype occurred many times. The chain employs TRBV28 and TRBJ2-7; a possible D gene is TRBD2 (6 bases). The germline gives CDR1 MDHEN, CDR2 SYDVKM. The CDR3 runs to 13 residues. With 2 bases removed from V and 7 bases from J, the gap between germline ends came to 12 bases. The CDR3 sequence is CASSLGTGTEQYF. The CDR3 region has the DNA TGTGCCAGCAGTTTAGGGACTGGTACGGAGCAGTACTTC. Full variable domain (rest looked up from reference TRBV28 and TRBJ2-7): DVKVTQSSRYLVKRTGEKVFLECVQDMDHENMFWYRQDPGLGLRLIYFSYDVKMKEKGDIPEGYSVSREKKERFSLILESASTNQTSMYLCASSLGTGTEQYFGPGTRLTVT.

This clonotype counts as medium-sized (0.01 to 0.1%). The chain couples TRBV28 to TRBJ1-1, with 7 bases lining up with TRBD1. After removal of 6 bases from V and 0 bases from J, the junction contained 4 bases not matched to a gene. The CDR3 spans 14 residues. CDR1 is MDHEN, CDR2 SYDVKM, per germline. CDR3 in amino acids: CASRSGQMNTEAFF. The CDR3 nucleotides read TGTGCCAGCAGATCGGGACAGATGAACACTGAAGCTTTCTTT.

In its sample, this clonotype was seen many times. The chain employs TRBV6-6 and TRBJ1-1, with TRBD1 matching over 9 bases. Germline assignment: CDR1 MNHNY and CDR2 SVGAGI (reference sequence). The V gene end was trimmed by 4 bases and the J gene end by 5 bases; junction bases not matched to a gene: 14. The CDR3 has 17 amino acids. For the CDR3, the DNA is TGTGCCAGCAGTTCGGGCGGACAGGGGCGAGGAGGGACTGAAGCTTTCTTT. Its protein product is CASSSGGQGRGGTEAFF.